The 29 T cell receptor beta chains reported below all come from one sample, sequenced in a study of cytomegalovirus exposure and HLA in healthy donors. The PCR was carried out with 60 Vbeta primers and 13 Jbeta primers. The table came from immunoSEQ multiplex PCR; TCRdb's copy has only in-frame clones and leaves some out. In the table there are 140,000 or so clones, roughly three quarters of which are singletons. Sequencing was done on a sample of PBMCs. The source is a middle-aged woman in good health and CMV-seronegative.

The chain has TRBV2 and TRBJ1-1; D unresolved. The CDR3 length is 13 residues. V lost 10 bases, J lost 3 bases, and 15 bases lay in between. Germline V gene lookup returns CDR1 SNHLY and CDR2 FYNNEI. CDR3 DNA: TGTGCCACCATGAACGAGGTAGACACTGAAGCTTTCTTT. This encodes CATMNEVDTEAFF.

Written as DNA, the CDR3 is TGTGCCAGCAGCTTAGGGGCAGGGAACACTGAAGCTTTCTTT. Translated, it gives CASSLGAGNTEAFF. J is TRBJ1-1 and V is TRBV13; D unclear. V was pared by 0 bases and J by 1 base, with 6 bases between. Germline lookup yields CDR1 PRHDT and CDR2 FYEKMQ (reference sequence). The CDR3 is 14 residues long.

The chain employs TRBV2 and TRBJ2-7, with D possibly being TRBD2 (6 bases). The germline gives CDR1 SNHLY, CDR2 FYNNEI. CDR3 size: 15 residues. The V end was cut by 4 bases, the J end by 0 bases, with 13 bases between. The CDR3 loop is CASSGGLRISYEQYF. In DNA form, the CDR3 reads TGTGCCAGCAGTGGGGGACTCCGAATCTCCTACGAGCAGTACTTC.

The rearrangement links TRBV2 to TRBJ2-7; 9 bases align to TRBD1. The J segment lost 7 bases and the V segment lost 4 bases, leaving 8 bases of the junction unmatched. The germline gives CDR1 SNHLY, CDR2 FYNNEI. This CDR3 comprises 14 residues. For the CDR3, the DNA is TGTGCCAGCAGTGTAGGGACAGGGTATTCTGAGCAGTACTTC. This codes for CASSVGTGYSEQYF.

The rearrangement uses TRBV10-3 and TRBJ2-3; the match to TRBD2 covers 8 bases. The germline gives CDR1 ENHRY, CDR2 SYGVKD. V shed 7 bases, J shed 0 bases, and the junction held 6 bases outside the gene matches. The CDR3 consists of 15 residues. The CDR3 sequence: CAINWGLGSTDTQYF. CDR3 nucleotides: TGTGCCATCAACTGGGGACTAGGAAGCACAGATACGCAGTATTTT.

There are a few counts of this clone. The chain joins TRBV10-3 to TRBJ1-2, with 7 bases lining up with TRBD1. V gave up 9 bases and J gave up 2 bases; unmatched junction bases: 12. This CDR3 region has 15 residues. CDR1 and CDR2 (germline): ENHRY, SYGVKD. The CDR3 region has the DNA TGTGCCATATCGGACAGGCTCGCCCCCAACTATGGCTACACCTTC. Its translation is CAISDRLAPNYGYTF.

The chain has TRBV6-6 and TRBJ1-2; maybe TRBD1 (5 bases). Per germline, CDR1 MNHNY and CDR2 SVGAGI (reference sequence). V gave up 5 bases and J gave up 5 bases, with 9 bases separating them. CDR3 length: 12 residues. This chain's CDR3 is CASSVAGYGYTF. CDR3 nucleotide sequence: TGTGCCAGCAGTGTCGCAGGGTATGGCTACACCTTC.

The chain recombines TRBV10-1 with TRBJ2-3; no definite D call. There are 14 residues in the CDR3. Germline-derived CDR1 and CDR2 are WNHNN and SYGVQD (reference sequence). Trimming pared 4 bases from V and 2 bases from J, leaving 10 bases between. The CDR3 DNA is TGCGCCAGCAGTGTGAACAGACCCACAGATACGCAGTATTTT. This gives the protein CASSVNRPTDTQYF.

The chain has TRBV6-1 and TRBJ1-5; 7 nucleotides match TRBD1. The V segment lost 11 bases and the J segment 7 bases; nucleotides outside the gene matches: 11. Germline loops: CDR1 MNHNS, CDR2 SASEGT. The CDR3 sequence is 13 residues long. As DNA, the CDR3 is TGTGCCGCGTGTGACAGGGCCTCCCAGCCCCAGCATTTT. Amino acids: CAACDRASQPQHF.

The rearrangement links TRBV19 to TRBJ1-5, with 7 bases that match TRBD1. The CDR3 length is 15 residues. Germline V gives CDR1 LNHDA, CDR2 SQIVND (reference sequence). V lost 3 bases and J lost 7; bases outside the gene matches: 9. This chain's CDR3 is CASSIGVTGLQPQHF. The DNA of the CDR3 is TGTGCCAGTAGTATTGGGGTGACAGGGTTGCAGCCCCAGCATTTT.

This chain links TRBV19 with TRBJ2-3; 11 bases fit TRBD2. With V trimmed by 6 bases and J by 5 bases, 10 bases remained unmatched. Germline V gene lookup returns CDR1 LNHDA and CDR2 SQIVND (reference sequence). The CDR3 totals 16 residues. CDR3 in amino acids: CASRRLAGGQGDTQYF. The CDR3 bases are TGTGCCAGTAGGCGTCTAGCGGGGGGCCAGGGAGATACGCAGTATTTT.

The chain uses TRBV4-1 and TRBJ1-2; D is uncertain. CDR1 MGHRA and CDR2 YSYEKL come from the germline V gene. V lost 1 base and J lost 3, with 9 bases in between. CDR3 length: 14 amino acids. The CDR3 nucleotides read TGCGCCAGCAGCCAAGGGGCGAGGGACTATGGCTACACCTTC. This encodes CASSQGARDYGYTF.

This chain's CDR3 is CASSGDRDYQPQHF. CDR3 in DNA: TGTGCCTCCTCAGGGGACAGGGATTACCAGCCCCAGCATTTT. The rearrangement uses TRBV10-3 and TRBJ1-5, with 9 bases that match TRBD1. CDR1 is ENHRY and CDR2 is SYGVKD in the germline V gene. J gave up 7 bases and V 11 bases, and 12 bases lay outside the gene matches. The CDR3 runs 14 residues.

V usage is TRBV10-3 and J usage is TRBJ2-3, with D perhaps matching TRBD1 (5 bases). V was shortened by 6 bases and J by 2 bases, with 24 bases between the two germline ends. Germline assignment: CDR1 ENHRY and CDR2 SYGVKD. The CDR3 consists of 18 residues. The CDR3 is CAIRHGSLDKYYTDTQYF. In DNA, the CDR3 is TGTGCCATCAGGCATGGCTCGTTGGACAAATACTACACAGATACGCAGTATTTT.

CDR3 bases: TGTGCCATCTCGACAGGGGAGGATATTAACACCGGGGAGCTGTTTTTT. Protein sequence: CAISTGEDINTGELFF. The V call is TRBV7-6, the J call TRBJ2-2; 8 nucleotides line up with TRBD1. This CDR3 has 16 amino acids. Germline V gives CDR1 SGHVS, CDR2 FNYEAQ. The V segment lost 10 bases and the J segment 2 bases; nucleotides outside the gene matches: 12.

At least ten counts were recorded for this clone. CDR3 bases: TGTGCCAGCAGCTTAGGAGCTGCAGGGAACTATGGCTACACCTTC. Protein sequence: CASSLGAAGNYGYTF. The V and J genes are TRBV7-9 and TRBJ1-2; D possibly corresponds to TRBD1 (5 bases). The CDR3 extends over 15 amino acids. V was shortened by 1 base and J by 2 bases, with 11 bases between the two germline ends. The germline CDR1 and CDR2 sequences are SEHNR and FQNEAQ (reference sequence).

This rearrangement joins TRBV29-1 to TRBJ2-1; possible D gene TRBD2, 6 bases. From germline, CDR1 is SQVTM and CDR2 ANQGSEA. V lost 3 bases and J lost 6, with 15 bases in between. The CDR3 sequence is 14 residues long. The CDR3 reads CSVEGGVNFNEQFF. CDR3 bases: TGCAGCGTTGAGGGGGGAGTTAACTTCAATGAGCAGTTCTTC.

J is TRBJ2-7 and V is TRBV14; maybe TRBD1 (6 bases). V was shortened by 0 bases and J by 8 bases, with 20 bases between the two germline ends. The CDR3 has 16 residues. Germline lookup yields CDR1 SGHDN and CDR2 FVKESK. The CDR3 protein is CASSQEVGATGMKQYF. In nucleotides, the CDR3 is TGTGCCAGCAGCCAAGAGGTTGGGGCGACAGGAATGAAGCAGTACTTC.

This clone was observed a single time. The chain employs TRBV11-1 and TRBJ1-1; D is undetermined. The V gene lost 8 bases and the J gene lost 5 bases, with 6 bases spanning the gap. This CDR3 region has 10 residues. The V gene's germline CDR1 is SGHAT and CDR2 FQDESV (reference sequence). DNA of the CDR3: TGTGCCAGCGCGGGGACTGAAGCTTTCTTT. Protein sequence: CASAGTEAFF.

This clone was picked up a small number of times. The rearrangement uses TRBV6-6 and TRBJ1-5; D is possibly TRBD1 (5 bases). Germline V lookup: CDR1 MNHNY, CDR2 SVGAGI (reference sequence). This CDR3 region has 13 residues. Trimming stripped 7 bases from V and 1 base from J, with 8 bases between. The CDR3 protein is CASKKGSNQPQHF. The CDR3 coding sequence is TGTGCCAGCAAGAAGGGGAGCAATCAGCCCCAGCATTTT.

This clone was seen only a few times. The rearrangement joins TRBV7-6 to TRBJ1-3; D unclear. V gave up 7 bases and J gave up 5 bases, with 6 bases separating them. CDR3 length: 11 amino acids. CDR1 is SGHVS and CDR2 is FNYEAQ in the germline V gene. The CDR3 spells CASTQRNTIYF. The CDR3 DNA is TGTGCCAGCACTCAGAGAAACACCATATATTTT.

The chain combines TRBV19 with TRBJ1-2, with TRBD1 matching 7 bases. The CDR3 totals 17 residues. From germline, CDR1 is LNHDA and CDR2 SQIVND (reference sequence). Trimming at V came to 11 bases and at J to 0 bases, leaving 18 bases not matched to a gene. The CDR3 is CARPGGDRTSSNYGYTF. CDR3 coding DNA: TGTGCCCGTCCGGGTGGGGACAGAACTTCCTCTAACTATGGCTACACCTTC.

The chain has TRBV5-1 and TRBJ2-3, with a possible D match to TRBD1 (6 bases). Trimming took off 4 bases at V and 1 base at J, with 10 bases between the two ends. Germline V gene sequence: CDR1 SGHRS, CDR2 YFSETQ. CDR3 size: 14 residues. This CDR3 is CASSTGQRTDTQYF. CDR3 sequence (DNA): TGCGCCAGCAGCACCGGACAGCGCACAGATACGCAGTATTTT.

V and J are TRBV5-6 and TRBJ1-6; D gene ambiguous. Deletions cut 3 bases from V and 4 bases from J, with 17 bases between. The CDR3 totals 17 residues. Germline loops: CDR1 SGHDT, CDR2 YYEEEE. CDR3 residues: CASSSGRGVAYNSPLHF. CDR3 in DNA: TGTGCCAGCAGCTCTGGTCGCGGGGTTGCTTATAATTCACCCCTCCACTTT. The whole variable domain, remainder taken from reference TRBV5-6 and TRBJ1-6, is DAGVTQSPTHLIKTRGQQVTLRCSPKSGHDTVSWYQQALGQGPQFIFQYYEEEERQRGNFPDRFSGHQFPNYSSELNVNALLLGDSALYLCASSSGRGVAYNSPLHFGNGTRLTVT.

The CDR3 nucleotides read TGTGCCATCAGTGTAGGGACAGGCCTTAGCACAGATACGCAGTATTTT. This sequence encodes CAISVGTGLSTDTQYF. The rearrangement links TRBV10-3 to TRBJ2-3; the match to TRBD1 covers 8 bases. Germline V lookup: CDR1 ENHRY, CDR2 SYGVKD. The V segment lost 4 bases and the J segment 0 bases; nucleotides outside the gene matches: 6. CDR3 size: 16 residues.

This clone was seen a single time. The rearrangement links TRBV4-1 to TRBJ2-5, with 10 bases matching TRBD2. J lost 3 bases, V lost 1 base, and 5 bases had no gene match. Germline CDR1 is MGHRA and CDR2 is YSYEKL. The CDR3 contains 16 residues. CDR3 region: CASSQGLAGVEETQYF. CDR3 bases: TGCGCCAGCAGCCAAGGACTAGCGGGCGTTGAAGAGACCCAGTACTTC.

The V call is TRBV23-1, the J call TRBJ2-3, with TRBD1 identical over 9 bases. TRBV23-1 is labeled an ORF, and its function is uncertain. J gave up 3 bases and V 4 bases, and 11 bases lay outside the gene matches. The CDR3 loop spans 17 amino acids. The CDR3 here is CASSPKRTGDGTDTQYF. The DNA of the CDR3 is TGCGCCAGCAGTCCGAAAAGGACAGGGGACGGGACAGATACGCAGTATTTT.

V is TRBV19 and J is TRBJ2-5, with D possibly TRBD1 on 6 matching bases. The ends were cut back, 5 bases at V and 3 bases at J, with 10 bases in the middle. This CDR3 region has 13 residues. Germline assignment: CDR1 LNHDA and CDR2 SQIVND (reference sequence). The CDR3 DNA is TGTGCCAGTAGTGCCAGGGGCGAAGAGACCCAGTACTTC. Translating it yields CASSARGEETQYF.

The chain carries TRBV4-1 and TRBJ1-4; tentatively, D is TRBD1 (5 bases). Trimming removed 1 base at V and 6 bases at J, with 12 bases between. The CDR3 length is 15 residues. Looked up from germline, CDR1 is MGHRA and CDR2 is YSYEKL. CDR3 nucleotides: TGCGCCAGCAGCCAAGTGACGGCGGGGGATGAAAAACTGTTTTTT. This encodes CASSQVTAGDEKLFF.